The 19 T cell receptor beta chains below were found in one sample sequenced in a study of TIL therapy for anti-PD-1-resistant metastatic lung cancer. This was the immunoSEQ v3 assay. Data came from immunoSEQ multiplex PCR; TCRdb stores just in-frame clones and leaves some out. The data hold more than 45,000 clones, with about nine tenths observed a single time. Time point specified: pre-treatment sample, taken before nivolumab and TIL therapy. Here the sequenced sample was blood, taken at baseline. These TCRs come from a person aged 25-85 years with non-small cell lung cancer.

V is TRBV7-3 and J is TRBJ1-2, with D perhaps TRBD1 (6 bases). This CDR3 has 14 amino acids. Trimming stripped 3 bases from V and 8 bases from J, with 16 bases between. CDR1 SGHTA and CDR2 FQGTGA come from the germline V gene. CDR3 sequence (DNA): TGTGCCAGCAGCTTGGGGGCACTGCCCTTCGGCTACACCTTC. This codes for CASSLGALPFGYTF.

The J gene is TRBJ2-5, the V gene TRBV4-1, with D uncertain. Germline V lookup: CDR1 MGHRA, CDR2 YSYEKL. The ends were cut back, 8 bases at V and 3 bases at J, with 13 bases in the middle. The CDR3 consists of 13 residues. CDR3 amino acids: CASGRVNEETQYF. The CDR3 nucleotides are TGCGCCAGCGGCCGGGTTAACGAAGAGACCCAGTACTTC.

V usage is TRBV7-2 and J usage is TRBJ2-1; D is ambiguous. Trimming removed 5 bases from V and 8 bases from J, with 13 bases in between. The CDR3 runs to 13 residues. Looked up from germline, CDR1 is SGHTA and CDR2 is FQGNSA. The chain's CDR3 is CASSGVLVHEQFF. CDR3 nucleotides: TGTGCCAGCAGCGGTGTGTTAGTCCATGAGCAGTTCTTC.

The CDR3 spells CASSLSAGSGNTIYF. CDR3 sequence (DNA): TGTGCCAGCAGCTTGTCTGCAGGGTCCGGAAACACCATATATTTT. V usage is TRBV5-5 and J usage is TRBJ1-3; the D gene is possibly TRBD1 (5 bases). With 1 base removed from V and 4 bases from J, the gap between germline ends came to 12 bases. CDR1 is SGHKS, CDR2 YYEKEE, per germline (reference sequence). CDR3 length: 15 residues.

The chain recombines TRBV6-1 with TRBJ2-7; no reliable D call. Trimming stripped 1 base from V and 7 bases from J, with 14 bases between. The CDR3 contains 14 residues. In germline, CDR1 is MNHNS, CDR2 SASEGT. Here the CDR3 DNA reads TGTGCCAGCAGTGAAGTTAACTCTCGGTGGGAGCAGTACTTC. It specifies CASSEVNSRWEQYF.

V is TRBV12-5 and J is TRBJ2-3; D is ambiguous. The CDR3 spans 12 residues. Germline-derived CDR1 and CDR2 are LGHNT and FRNRAP. The V gene lost 6 bases and the J gene lost 4 bases, with 8 bases spanning the gap. This CDR3 reads CASGSLSDTQYF. CDR3 coding DNA: TGTGCTAGTGGCTCCCTTTCAGATACGCAGTATTTT.

The V call is TRBV3-1 (or the pseudogene TRBV3-2), the J call TRBJ2-7; the D is unclear. The CDR3 consists of 12 residues. V lost 2 bases to trimming and J lost 2 bases, with 4 bases between them. Germline values: CDR1 LGHDT, CDR2 YNNKEL (reference sequence). CDR3 residues: CASSQRPYEQYF. Written as DNA, the CDR3 is TGTGCCAGCAGCCAAAGACCCTACGAGCAGTACTTC.

This rearrangement joins TRBV11-2 to TRBJ2-1; perhaps D is TRBD1 or TRBD2 (6 bases each). The V and J ends lost 0 bases and 6 bases respectively, with 18 bases between them. The CDR3 sequence is 17 residues long. CDR1 is SGHAT and CDR2 is FQNNGV in the germline V gene. The CDR3: CASSLDQGGWSINEQFF. The CDR3 DNA follows: TGTGCCAGCAGCTTAGATCAAGGGGGGTGGTCAATCAATGAGCAGTTCTTC.

V and J are TRBV28 and TRBJ2-7; possibly TRBD1 or TRBD2 for D (5 bases each). CDR3 length: 14 amino acids. CDR1 MDHEN and CDR2 SYDVKM come from the germline V gene. Trimming took off 4 bases at V and 0 bases at J, with 10 bases between the two ends. Here the CDR3 reads CASSSRGLSYEQYF. DNA for the CDR3: TGTGCCAGCAGTTCGAGGGGCCTCTCCTACGAGCAGTACTTC.

The chain recombines TRBV24-1 with TRBJ2-7; TRBD2 is a possible D gene (5 bases). This CDR3 spans 13 amino acids. Germline V gene sequence: CDR1 KGHDR, CDR2 SFDVKD. V gave up 5 bases and J gave up 5 bases, with 12 bases separating them. The CDR3 sequence: CATSGAGVNEQYF. The CDR3 region has the DNA TGTGCCACCAGTGGTGCGGGTGTCAACGAGCAGTACTTC.

This sequence joins TRBV3-1 (or the pseudogene TRBV3-2) and TRBJ2-3; perhaps D is TRBD1 or TRBD2 (6 bases each). This CDR3 is 11 amino acids long. Germline V CDR1 and CDR2: LGHDT, YNNKEL (reference sequence). V lost 4 bases to trimming and J lost 15 bases, with 14 bases between them. CDR3 sequence (DNA): TGTGCCAGCAGCCTGGGGGGCCCCCTATATTTT. This encodes CASSLGGPLYF.

The DNA of the CDR3 is TGTGCCAGCCGCCCCCTGCCCCAACTCAACGAGCAGTACTTC. Translated, it gives CASRPLPQLNEQYF. The chain joins TRBV27 to TRBJ2-7; D is unclear. CDR1 and CDR2 from the germline V gene are MNHEY and SMNVEV (reference sequence). CDR3 length: 14 amino acids. Trimming shortened V by 8 bases and J by 5 bases, and 19 bases separated the two germline ends.

The chain uses TRBV15 and TRBJ2-2, with D unresolved. Trimming removed 4 bases from V and 7 bases from J, with 4 bases in between. Per the germline V gene, CDR1 is LNHNV and CDR2 is YYDKDF (reference sequence). The CDR3 totals 11 residues. CDR3 sequence (DNA): TGTGCCACCAGCACTGGCGGGGAGCTGTTTTTT. Its protein is CATSTGGELFF.

The chain combines TRBV27 with TRBJ2-2; TRBD2 aligns across 11 bases. Trimming at V came to 4 bases and at J to 5 bases, leaving 6 bases not matched to a gene. The CDR3 consists of 16 residues. Germline V gene sequence: CDR1 MNHEY, CDR2 SMNVEV (reference sequence). CDR3 DNA: TGTGCCAGCAGTTCACTTAGCGGGGGGGTGACCGGGGAGCTGTTTTTT. Amino acid sequence: CASSSLSGGVTGELFF.

The table lists this clone with a count of one. The genes are TRBV6-5 and TRBJ1-6; D is uncertain. The CDR3 runs 16 residues. Trimming removed 0 bases at V and 0 bases at J, with 6 bases between. CDR1 and CDR2 from the germline V gene are MNHEY and SVGAGI. The CDR3 nucleotides read TGTGCCAGCAGTTACTCCAAGAACTCCTATAATTCACCCCTCCACTTT. It encodes CASSYSKNSYNSPLHF.

V usage is TRBV4-1 and J usage is TRBJ2-1; D not certain. This CDR3 has 13 residues. Germline V lookup: CDR1 MGHRA, CDR2 YSYEKL. Trimming stripped 3 bases from V and 9 bases from J, with 12 bases between. CDR3 nucleotide sequence: TGCGCCAGCAGCCATTCTCTCTGGGTTGAGCAGTTCTTC. Translating it yields CASSHSLWVEQFF.

V is TRBV13 and J is TRBJ2-7; D ambiguous. The V and J ends lost 6 bases and 5 bases respectively, with 5 bases between them. CDR3 size: 10 residues. Per the germline V gene, CDR1 is PRHDT and CDR2 is FYEKMQ (reference sequence). CDR3 amino acids: CASSRDEQYF. Here the CDR3 DNA reads TGTGCCAGCAGTAGGGACGAGCAGTACTTC. The whole variable domain, filled in from reference TRBV13 and TRBJ2-7, reads AAGVIQSPRHLIKEKRETATLKCYPIPRHDTVYWYQQGPGQDPQFLISFYEKMQSDKGSIPDRFSAQQFSDYHSELNMSSLELGDSALYFCASSRDEQYFGPGTRLTVT.

This sequence joins TRBV25-1 and TRBJ1-3, with 10 nucleotides matching TRBD1. The V gene end was trimmed by 7 bases and the J gene end by 4 bases; junction bases not matched to a gene: 7. There are 15 residues in the CDR3. The germline V gene has CDR1 MGHDK and CDR2 SYGVNS. DNA of the CDR3: TGTGCCAGCAAGGCCGGGACAGGGGACGGAAACACCATATATTTT. Its protein product is CASKAGTGDGNTIYF.

The V gene is TRBV6-5, the J gene TRBJ1-2, with D possibly being TRBD1 (6 bases). V shed 5 bases and J shed 3 bases, with 10 bases lying between them. The CDR3 is 13 amino acids. Germline V CDR1 and CDR2: MNHEY, SVGAGI. The CDR3 loop reads CASSQQGDYGYTF. The CDR3 region has the DNA TGTGCCAGCAGTCAACAGGGTGACTATGGCTACACCTTC.